The clone carrying this T cell receptor beta chain was seen repeatedly, ten times or more. Its antigen is still unknown. The record originates from a study of T-cell reconstitution after alpha-beta-depleted transplantation in children. Points from the study as a whole: The origin of high day-60 TCRbeta diversity in some patients lay in surviving recipient T cells and thymic progenitors. Reportedly, roughly two months post-transplant, alpha-beta T cells arose from several hundred expanded graft clones. Newly produced T cells mostly provided counts and TCRbeta diversity after one year, as hyperexpanded clones declined.

Unique molecular identifiers were used in preparing the TCRbeta library. In TCRdb, the PCR reads were re-called with MiXCR into one record per CDR3 protein. Here the sample spans fewer than 550,000 distinct CDR3 sequences, roughly 11% being singletons. V lost 3 bases, J lost 1 base, and 10 bases lay in between. Germline assignment: CDR1 DFQATT and CDR2 SNEGSKA (reference sequence). The length of the CDR3 is 14 residues. The origin of this receptor is a female patient aged 2 to 10 who had a stem cell transplant for aplastic anemia, so the T cells may come from the graft donor. This rearrangement joins TRBV20-1 to TRBJ1-5, with D tentatively TRBD1 (5 bases). The sample was PBMCs, mostly from graft donor cells, taken 180 days after TCRalphabeta/CD19-depleted stem cell transplant. CDR3 residues: CSARAGRSNQPQHF. DNA of the CDR3: TGCAGTGCTAGGGCAGGGCGAAGCAATCAGCCCCAGCATTTT.